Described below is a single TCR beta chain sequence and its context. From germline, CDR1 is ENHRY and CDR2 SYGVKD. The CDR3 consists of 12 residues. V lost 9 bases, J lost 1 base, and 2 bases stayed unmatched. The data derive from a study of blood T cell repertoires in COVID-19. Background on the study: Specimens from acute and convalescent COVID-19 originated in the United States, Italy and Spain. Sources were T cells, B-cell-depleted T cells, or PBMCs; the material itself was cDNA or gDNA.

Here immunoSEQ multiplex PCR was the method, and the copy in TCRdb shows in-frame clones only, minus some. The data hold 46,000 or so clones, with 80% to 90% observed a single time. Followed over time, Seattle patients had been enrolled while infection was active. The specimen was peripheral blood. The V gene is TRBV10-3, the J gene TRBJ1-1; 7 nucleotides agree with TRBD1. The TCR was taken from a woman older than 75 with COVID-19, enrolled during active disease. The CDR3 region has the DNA TGTGCCATTGGGACAGAGAACACTGAAGCTTTCTTT. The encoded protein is CAIGTENTEAFF.